These 29 T cell receptor beta chains came from one sample sequenced in a study of shared clonotypes between healthy human individuals. The protocol was immunoSEQ multiplex PCR, while the TCRdb copy is restricted to in-frame clones and leaves out a portion. This sample has about 1,800,000 clones; approximately 95% occur once, and the top ten carry approximately 1.2%. CD45RO-negative, CCR7-positively selected cells formed the naive CD8 fraction, excluding terminally differentiated effector memory CD45RA+ cells. Source material: naive CD8+ T cells sorted from blood. The source is a man in his late teens or twenties in good health.

This clone is a singleton in its sample. The chain joins TRBV5-1 to TRBJ1-1; D possibly corresponds to TRBD1 (6 bases). Trimming removed 4 bases from V and 3 bases from J, with 10 bases in between. The length of the CDR3 is 13 residues. CDR1 SGHRS and CDR2 YFSETQ come from the germline V gene. CDR3 in amino acids: CASSPRGDTEAFF. In DNA, the CDR3 is TGCGCCAGCAGCCCCAGGGGCGACACTGAAGCTTTCTTT.

This chain joins TRBV27 and TRBJ2-7; TRBD1 aligns across 7 bases. The V gene end was trimmed by 6 bases and the J gene end by 3 bases; junction bases not matched to a gene: 5. Germline values: CDR1 MNHEY, CDR2 SMNVEV (reference sequence). CDR3 size: 13 residues. The DNA for the CDR3 is TGTGCCAGCAGGACGACAGGGCACTACGAGCAGTACTTC. Amino acid sequence: CASRTTGHYEQYF.

V and J are TRBV4-3 and TRBJ2-2, with D maybe TRBD2 (6 bases). V lost 2 bases, J lost 5 bases, and 12 bases lay in between. CDR1 and CDR2 from the germline V gene are LGHNA and YSLEER. CDR3 length equals 15 residues. For the CDR3, the DNA is TGCGCCAGCAGCCAATCATTTAGCGGAACCGGGGAGCTGTTTTTT. Translated, it gives CASSQSFSGTGELFF.

In regard to this clone: A read error may produce the germline difference seen at one junction end. The gene calls are TRBV5-8 and TRBJ2-1, with TRBD2 matching 8 bases. The CDR3 is 15 amino acids. In germline, CDR1 is SGHTS, CDR2 YDEGEE. CDR3 in DNA: TGTGCCAGCAGCTTTGGACTAGCCTCCCACAATGAGCAGTTCTTC. It codes for CASSFGLASHNEQFF.

The genes are TRBV11-3 and TRBJ1-2; 8 nucleotides align to TRBD1. Germline CDR1 is SGHNT and CDR2 is YENEEA. The ends lost 5 bases at V and 2 bases at J; junction bases unmatched: 10. The CDR3 runs 16 residues. The CDR3 reads CASSAGPGGANYGYTF. CDR3 coding DNA: TGTGCCAGCAGCGCCGGTCCAGGGGGCGCAAACTATGGCTACACCTTC. The variable domain in full, completed from reference TRBV11-3 and TRBJ1-2, reads EAGVVQSPRYKIIEKKQPVAFWCNPISGHNTLYWYLQNLGQGPELLIRYENEEAVDDSQLPKDRFSAERLKGVDSTLKIQPAELGDSAVYLCASSAGPGGANYGYTFGSGTRLTVV.

J is TRBJ2-7 and V is TRBV4-1; D remains unclear. The CDR3 totals 13 residues. Germline CDR1 MGHRA, CDR2 YSYEKL. V was pared by 1 base and J by 13 bases, with 17 bases between. The CDR3 loop reads CASSQGLKARLYF. The CDR3 DNA is TGCGCCAGCAGCCAAGGTTTAAAGGCCCGACTTTACTTC.

In its sample, this clone was seen many times. This chain links TRBV10-1 with TRBJ2-1; the D gene is possibly TRBD2 (5 bases). The CDR3 is 15 amino acids. V lost 2 bases, J lost 0 bases, and 8 bases lay in between. Germline V CDR1 and CDR2: WNHNN, SYGVQD (reference sequence). The CDR3 sequence is CASSEGLNSYNEQFF. DNA of the CDR3: TGCGCCAGCAGTGAGGGACTGAACTCCTACAATGAGCAGTTCTTC.

This clone was seen only once. The J gene is TRBJ2-2, the V gene TRBV6-5; D uncertain. The germline V gene encodes CDR1 MNHEY and CDR2 SVGAGI. Deletions cut 5 bases from V and 2 bases from J, with 6 bases between. The CDR3 has 13 amino acids. CDR3 DNA: TGTGCCAGCAGTATGGTTAACACCGGGGAGCTGTTTTTT. Translated, it gives CASSMVNTGELFF.

The rearrangement joins TRBV19 to TRBJ2-7; the D gene is possibly TRBD1 (7 bases). Trimming removed 3 bases at V and 5 bases at J, with 17 bases between. The CDR3 has 15 residues. CDR1 is LNHDA and CDR2 is SQIVND in the germline V gene (reference sequence). This CDR3 is CASSIFAGGIHEQYF. As DNA, the CDR3 is TGTGCCAGTAGTATTTTTGCAGGGGGGATTCACGAGCAGTACTTC.

This clone was counted a single time. This chain uses TRBV15 with TRBJ2-3; TRBD2 is a possible D gene (6 bases). This CDR3 contains 16 residues. In germline, CDR1 is LNHNV, CDR2 YYDKDF (reference sequence). V gave up 1 base and J gave up 2 bases, with 13 bases separating them. The CDR3 sequence: CATSRGSGDDTDTQYF. CDR3 DNA sequence: TGTGCCACCAGCAGAGGGTCGGGGGATGACACAGATACGCAGTATTTT.

The chain has TRBV7-9 and TRBJ2-1, with 8 bases aligning to TRBD1. The V gene's germline CDR1 is SEHNR and CDR2 FQNEAQ (reference sequence). This CDR3 region has 14 residues. V shed 4 bases, J shed 5 bases, and the junction held 4 bases outside the gene matches. The CDR3 protein is CASSSPQGDNEQFF. CDR3 coding DNA: TGTGCCAGCAGCTCCCCACAGGGGGACAATGAGCAGTTCTTC.

The gene calls are TRBV28 and TRBJ1-5; perhaps TRBD1 as D (5 bases). The CDR3 consists of 13 residues. The germline V gene has CDR1 MDHEN and CDR2 SYDVKM. The ends were cut back, 6 bases at V and 6 bases at J, with 12 bases in the middle. The CDR3 loop reads CASSLRVGQPQHF. CDR3 coding DNA: TGTGCCAGCAGCCTCAGGGTTGGTCAGCCCCAGCATTTT.

This chain connects TRBV29-1 to TRBJ2-7; D may correspond to TRBD1 or TRBD2 (6 bases each). Germline lookup yields CDR1 SQVTM and CDR2 ANQGSEA. Trimming took off 1 base at V and 7 bases at J, with 17 bases between the two ends. The CDR3 is 14 residues long. This CDR3 reads CSVEVGGAGNEQYF. Written as DNA, the CDR3 is TGCAGCGTTGAAGTGGGGGGCGCGGGGAATGAGCAGTACTTC.

The V gene is TRBV9, the J gene TRBJ2-2, with D perhaps TRBD2 (6 bases). Per germline, CDR1 SGDLS and CDR2 YYNGEE. Trimming stripped 4 bases from V and 0 bases from J, with 10 bases between. CDR3 length: 15 residues. This CDR3 is CASSFSGANTGELFF. Written as DNA, the CDR3 is TGTGCCAGCAGCTTTAGCGGCGCGAACACCGGGGAGCTGTTTTTT. Complete variable domain (other parts from reference TRBV9 and TRBJ2-2): DSGVTQTPKHLITATGQRVTLRCSPRSGDLSVYWYQQSLDQGLQFLIQYYNGEERAKGNILERFSAQQFPDLHSELNLSSLELGDSALYFCASSFSGANTGELFFGEGSRLTVL.

A remark on this clone: Additional DNA sequences in this sample encode the identical CDR3. The V call is TRBV6-5, the J call TRBJ2-5; D might be TRBD2 (6 bases). In germline, CDR1 is MNHEY, CDR2 SVGAGI. V lost 0 bases and J 1 base, leaving 9 bases between the germline ends. This CDR3 is built from 15 residues. CDR3: CASSYSGGIQETQYF. The CDR3 region has the DNA TGTGCCAGCAGTTACTCTGGGGGGATCCAAGAGACCCAGTACTTC.

The genes are TRBV4-1 and TRBJ2-1, with D uncertain. This CDR3 has 15 residues. V dropped 1 base and J dropped 0 bases, with 7 bases sitting between them. Germline CDR1 MGHRA, CDR2 YSYEKL. The CDR3 is CASSQGVSSYNEQFF. CDR3 in DNA: TGCGCCAGCAGCCAAGGGGTGAGCTCCTACAATGAGCAGTTCTTC.

This chain connects TRBV4-3 to TRBJ2-1; TRBD2 matches at 10 bases. Germline V gene data show CDR1 as LGHNA and CDR2 as YSLEER. This CDR3 comprises 16 residues. V dropped 1 base and J dropped 6; count of bases not matched to a gene: 6. The CDR3 sequence: CASSQGVAGGINEQFF. The CDR3, as DNA: TGCGCCAGCAGCCAAGGAGTAGCGGGAGGAATCAATGAGCAGTTCTTC.

As for this clone: This CDR3 is also generated by other DNA sequences in the sample. The chain links TRBV7-9 to TRBJ2-5; unclear D gene. Trimming removed 5 bases from V and 3 bases from J, with 10 bases in between. The CDR3 extends over 13 amino acids. The germline gives CDR1 SEHNR, CDR2 FQNEAQ (reference sequence). Here the CDR3 DNA reads TGTGCCAGCAGCCCGCCCTTAAAAGAGACCCAGTACTTC. Its translation is CASSPPLKETQYF. Full variable domain (remainder filled in from reference TRBV7-9 and TRBJ2-5): DTGVSQNPRHKITKRGQNVTFRCDPISEHNRLYWYRQTLGQGPEFLTYFQNEAQLEKSRLLSDRFSAERPKGSFSTLEIQRTEQGDSAMYLCASSPPLKETQYFGPGTRLLVL.

The gene calls are TRBV4-1 and TRBJ2-7; a possible D gene is TRBD1 (6 bases). CDR3 size: 15 residues. Germline CDR1 reads MGHRA; CDR2 reads YSYEKL. V dropped 3 bases and J dropped 4 bases, with 16 bases sitting between them. This CDR3 is CASSHYSGTMYEQYF. The CDR3, as DNA: TGCGCCAGCAGCCATTACTCCGGGACAATGTACGAGCAGTACTTC.

This rearrangement joins TRBV7-8 to TRBJ2-5; 7 nucleotides agree with TRBD1. The J segment lost 5 bases and the V segment lost 4 bases, leaving 10 bases of the junction unmatched. The CDR3 sequence is 15 residues long. The germline CDR1 and CDR2 sequences are SGHVS and FQNEAQ. In DNA form, the CDR3 reads TGTGCCAGCAGCTCGCCGGAGACAGGGACGGAGACCCAGTACTTC. Its protein product is CASSSPETGTETQYF.

This sequence joins TRBV19 and TRBJ1-2; D is unclear. V gave up 1 base and J gave up 3 bases, with 9 bases separating them. The CDR3 runs to 14 residues. Germline V gene lookup returns CDR1 LNHDA and CDR2 SQIVND (reference sequence). DNA for the CDR3: TGTGCCAGTAGTATAGGGGCCAGAGACTATGGCTACACCTTC. It yields the protein CASSIGARDYGYTF. The whole variable domain, filled in from reference TRBV19 and TRBJ1-2, reads DGGITQSPKYLFRKEGQNVTLSCEQNLNHDAMYWYRQDPGQGLRLIYYSQIVNDFQKGDIAEGYSVSREKKESFPLTVTSAQKNPTAFYLCASSIGARDYGYTFGSGTRLTVV.

This chain links TRBV30 with TRBJ1-1, with D unclear. Germline-derived CDR1 and CDR2 are GTSNPN and SVGIG (reference sequence). The V end was cut by 0 bases, the J end by 1 base, with 9 bases between. The CDR3 runs to 14 residues. The CDR3: CAWSVGSPNTEAFF. DNA of the CDR3: TGTGCCTGGAGTGTAGGTAGCCCGAACACTGAAGCTTTCTTT.

The V gene is TRBV5-4, the J gene TRBJ1-1, with D maybe TRBD1 (6 bases). The V gene's germline CDR1 is SGHNT and CDR2 YYREEE (reference sequence). This CDR3 region has 13 residues. V gave up 2 bases and J gave up 6 bases, with 11 bases separating them. This CDR3 is CASSLGGNPEAFF. The CDR3 DNA reads TGTGCCAGCAGCTTAGGGGGAAATCCTGAAGCTTTCTTT.

The gene calls are TRBV7-9 and TRBJ2-1; possibly TRBD2 for D (5 bases). V gave up 4 bases and J gave up 4 bases, with 11 bases separating them. The germline V gene has CDR1 SEHNR and CDR2 FQNEAQ (reference sequence). The CDR3 totals 14 residues. CDR3 DNA: TGTGCCAGCAGCTACACCGGGATTTACAATGAGCAGTTCTTC. It encodes CASSYTGIYNEQFF. The complete variable domain, with remaining parts taken from reference TRBV7-9 and TRBJ2-1, reads DTGVSQNPRHKITKRGQNVTFRCDPISEHNRLYWYRQTLGQGPEFLTYFQNEAQLEKSRLLSDRFSAERPKGSFSTLEIQRTEQGDSAMYLCASSYTGIYNEQFFGPGTRLTVL.

The chain joins TRBV10-2 to TRBJ2-3, with TRBD2 matching 8 bases. With 4 bases clipped from V and 5 bases from J, the junction kept 11 bases outside the gene matches. CDR3 length equals 16 residues. Germline loops: CDR1 WSHSY, CDR2 SAAADI. DNA of the CDR3: TGCGCCAGCAGTGTCCTTGGACTAGCAGACCAAGATACGCAGTATTTT. This encodes CASSVLGLADQDTQYF.

This clone was recorded a few times. The chain has TRBV13 and TRBJ1-2, with D tentatively TRBD1 (5 bases). This CDR3 is built from 13 residues. Trimming removed 1 base from V and 4 bases from J, with 7 bases in between. The V gene's germline CDR1 is PRHDT and CDR2 FYEKMQ (reference sequence). The CDR3 coding sequence is TGTGCCAGCAGCTTAGAGGACACCTATGGCTACACCTTC. It specifies CASSLEDTYGYTF. Full variable domain (outside the CDR3, taken from reference TRBV13 and TRBJ1-2): AAGVIQSPRHLIKEKRETATLKCYPIPRHDTVYWYQQGPGQDPQFLISFYEKMQSDKGSIPDRFSAQQFSDYHSELNMSSLELGDSALYFCASSLEDTYGYTFGSGTRLTVV.

This chain connects TRBV2 to TRBJ2-7; D call uncertain. The V end lost 3 bases, the J end lost 5 bases, and 11 bases lay between the germline ends. Germline CDR1 is SNHLY and CDR2 is FYNNEI. The CDR3 sequence is 13 residues long. The CDR3 sequence: CASSESMGHEQYF. CDR3 in DNA: TGTGCCAGCAGTGAGTCAATGGGCCACGAGCAGTACTTC.

This clone appeared a single time. The CDR3 nucleotides are TGTGCCAGCAGCCGTCCTCAAGCGAACACTGAAGCTTTCTTT. Translated: CASSRPQANTEAFF. The chain has TRBV6-5 and TRBJ1-1, with D hard to call. This CDR3 has 14 amino acids. CDR1 and CDR2 (germline): MNHEY, SVGAGI. V dropped 6 bases and J dropped 1 base, with 12 bases sitting between them.

The CDR3, as DNA: TGTGCCAGTAGTAAAGGACTAGCCTACGAGCAGTACTTC. Its translation: CASSKGLAYEQYF. The chain couples TRBV19 to TRBJ2-7; 7 bases are a match to TRBD2. V was clipped by 4 bases and J by 2 bases; unmatched bases: 2. The germline V gene has CDR1 LNHDA and CDR2 SQIVND (reference sequence). The CDR3 runs 13 residues.